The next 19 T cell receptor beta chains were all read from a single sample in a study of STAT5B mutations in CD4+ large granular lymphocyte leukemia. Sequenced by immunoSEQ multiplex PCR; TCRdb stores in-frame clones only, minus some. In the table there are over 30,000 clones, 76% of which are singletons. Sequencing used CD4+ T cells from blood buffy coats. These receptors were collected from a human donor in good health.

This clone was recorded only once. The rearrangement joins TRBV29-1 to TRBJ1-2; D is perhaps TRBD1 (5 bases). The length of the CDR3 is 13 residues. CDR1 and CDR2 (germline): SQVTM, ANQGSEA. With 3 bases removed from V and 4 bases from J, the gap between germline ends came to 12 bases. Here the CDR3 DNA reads TGCAGCGTTGATCATGGGGGTGGCTATGGCTACACCTTC. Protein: CSVDHGGGYGYTF.

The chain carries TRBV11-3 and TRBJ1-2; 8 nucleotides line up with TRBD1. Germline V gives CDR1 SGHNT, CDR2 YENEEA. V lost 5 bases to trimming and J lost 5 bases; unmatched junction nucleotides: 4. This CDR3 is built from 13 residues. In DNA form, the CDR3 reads TGTGCCAGCAGCGCCGGACAGGGATATGGCTACACCTTC. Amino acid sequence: CASSAGQGYGYTF.

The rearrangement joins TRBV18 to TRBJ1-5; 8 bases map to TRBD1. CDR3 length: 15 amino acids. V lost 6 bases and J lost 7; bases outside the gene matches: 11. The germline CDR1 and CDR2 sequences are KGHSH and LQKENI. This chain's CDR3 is CASSLTGEKVQPQHF. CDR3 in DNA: TGTGCCAGCTCGCTGACAGGGGAAAAGGTGCAGCCCCAGCATTTT. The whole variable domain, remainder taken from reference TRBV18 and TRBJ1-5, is NAGVMQNPRHLVRRRGQEARLRCSPMKGHSHVYWYRQLPEEGLKFMVYLQKENIIDESGMPKERFSAEFPKEGPSILRIQQVVRGDSAAYFCASSLTGEKVQPQHFGDGTRLSIL.

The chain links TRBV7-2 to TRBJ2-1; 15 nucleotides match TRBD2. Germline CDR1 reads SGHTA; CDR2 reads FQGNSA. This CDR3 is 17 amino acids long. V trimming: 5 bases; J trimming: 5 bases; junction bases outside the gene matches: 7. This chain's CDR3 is CASSPRTSGGAHNEQFF. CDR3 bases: TGTGCCAGCAGCCCCCGGACTAGCGGGGGGGCCCACAATGAGCAGTTCTTC.

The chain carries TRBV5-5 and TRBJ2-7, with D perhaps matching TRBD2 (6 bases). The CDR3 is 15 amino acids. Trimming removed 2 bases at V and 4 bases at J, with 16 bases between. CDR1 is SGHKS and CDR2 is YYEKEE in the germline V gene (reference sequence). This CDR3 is CASSFLGQGLYEQYF. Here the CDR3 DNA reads TGTGCCAGCAGCTTCCTCGGCCAGGGACTTTACGAGCAGTACTTC. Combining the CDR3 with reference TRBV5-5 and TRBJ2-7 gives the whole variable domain DAGVTQSPTHLIKTRGQQVTLRCSPISGHKSVSWYQQVLGQGPQFIFQYYEKEERGRGNFPDRFSARQFPNYSSELNVNALLLGDSALYLCASSFLGQGLYEQYFGPGTRLTVT.

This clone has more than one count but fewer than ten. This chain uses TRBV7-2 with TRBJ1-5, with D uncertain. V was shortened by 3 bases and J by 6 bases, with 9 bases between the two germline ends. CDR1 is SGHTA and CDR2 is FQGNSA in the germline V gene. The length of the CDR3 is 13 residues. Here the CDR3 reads CASSLDLGQPQHF. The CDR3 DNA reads TGTGCCAGCAGCTTGGACTTGGGTCAGCCCCAGCATTTT.

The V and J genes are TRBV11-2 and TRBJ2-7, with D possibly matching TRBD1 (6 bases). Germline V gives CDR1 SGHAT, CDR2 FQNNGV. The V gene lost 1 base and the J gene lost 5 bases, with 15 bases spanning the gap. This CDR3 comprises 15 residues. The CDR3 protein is CASSLVTGLRNEQYF. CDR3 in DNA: TGTGCCAGCAGCTTAGTAACAGGGTTGAGGAACGAGCAGTACTTC.

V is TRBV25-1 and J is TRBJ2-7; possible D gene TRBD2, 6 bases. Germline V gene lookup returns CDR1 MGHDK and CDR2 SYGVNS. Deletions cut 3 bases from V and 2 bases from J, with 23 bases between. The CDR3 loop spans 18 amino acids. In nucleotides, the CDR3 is TGTGCCAGCAGTGACCCTTGGTCAGTGGAGGGAGCCACCTACGAGCAGTACTTC. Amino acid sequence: CASSDPWSVEGATYEQYF.

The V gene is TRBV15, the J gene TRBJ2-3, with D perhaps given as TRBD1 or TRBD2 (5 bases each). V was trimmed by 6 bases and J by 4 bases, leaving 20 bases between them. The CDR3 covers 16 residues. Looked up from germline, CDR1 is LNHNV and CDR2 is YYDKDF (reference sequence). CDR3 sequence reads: CATRERGARGPDTQYF. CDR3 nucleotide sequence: TGTGCCACCAGGGAGCGAGGGGCACGCGGCCCAGATACGCAGTATTTT.

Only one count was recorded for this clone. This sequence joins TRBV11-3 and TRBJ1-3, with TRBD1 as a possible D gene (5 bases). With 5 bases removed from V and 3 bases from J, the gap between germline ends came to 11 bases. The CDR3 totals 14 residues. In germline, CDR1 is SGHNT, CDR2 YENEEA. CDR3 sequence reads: CASSQGAGGNTIYF. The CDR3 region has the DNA TGTGCCAGCAGCCAGGGAGCAGGTGGAAACACCATATATTTT.

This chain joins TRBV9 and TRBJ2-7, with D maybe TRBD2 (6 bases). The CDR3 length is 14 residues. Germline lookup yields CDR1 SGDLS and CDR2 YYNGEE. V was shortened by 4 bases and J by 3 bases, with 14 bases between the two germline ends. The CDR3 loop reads CASSPRGTSYEQYF. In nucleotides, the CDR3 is TGTGCCAGCAGCCCCCGCGGGACCAGCTACGAGCAGTACTTC.

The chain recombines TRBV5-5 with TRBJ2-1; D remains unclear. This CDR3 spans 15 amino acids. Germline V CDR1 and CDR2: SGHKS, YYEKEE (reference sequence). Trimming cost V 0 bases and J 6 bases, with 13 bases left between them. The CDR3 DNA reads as TGTGCCAGCAGCTTGGCTGACGGAAAGGGCAATGAGCAGTTCTTC. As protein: CASSLADGKGNEQFF.

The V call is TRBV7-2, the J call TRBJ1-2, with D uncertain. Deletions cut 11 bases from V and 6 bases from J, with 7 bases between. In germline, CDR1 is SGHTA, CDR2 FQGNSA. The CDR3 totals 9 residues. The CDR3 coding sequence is TGTGCCGCAGGAGATGGCTACACCTTC. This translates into CAAGDGYTF.

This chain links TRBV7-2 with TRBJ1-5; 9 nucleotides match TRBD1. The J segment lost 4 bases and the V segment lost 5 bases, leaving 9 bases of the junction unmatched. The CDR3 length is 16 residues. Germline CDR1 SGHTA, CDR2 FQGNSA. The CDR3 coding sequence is TGTGCCAGCAGCCCGACGGGACAGGGCCCAAATCAGCCCCAGCATTTT. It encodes CASSPTGQGPNQPQHF. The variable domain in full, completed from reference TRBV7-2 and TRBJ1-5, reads GAGVSQSPSNKVTEKGKDVELRCDPISGHTALYWYRQSLGQGLEFLIYFQGNSAPDKSGLPSDRFSAERTGGSVSTLTIQRTQQEDSAVYLCASSPTGQGPNQPQHFGDGTRLSIL.

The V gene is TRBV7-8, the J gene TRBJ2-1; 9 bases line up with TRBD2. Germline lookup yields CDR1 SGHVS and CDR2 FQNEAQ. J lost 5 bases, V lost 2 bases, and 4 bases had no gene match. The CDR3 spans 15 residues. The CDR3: CASSLLAGSNNEQFF. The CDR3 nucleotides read TGTGCCAGCAGCTTACTAGCGGGGTCGAACAATGAGCAGTTCTTC.

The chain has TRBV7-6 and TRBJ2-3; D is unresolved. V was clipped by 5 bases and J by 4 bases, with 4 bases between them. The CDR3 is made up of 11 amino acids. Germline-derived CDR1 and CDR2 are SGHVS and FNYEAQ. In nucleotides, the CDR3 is TGTGCCAGCAGCGGTCCAGATACGCAGTATTTT. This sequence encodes CASSGPDTQYF.

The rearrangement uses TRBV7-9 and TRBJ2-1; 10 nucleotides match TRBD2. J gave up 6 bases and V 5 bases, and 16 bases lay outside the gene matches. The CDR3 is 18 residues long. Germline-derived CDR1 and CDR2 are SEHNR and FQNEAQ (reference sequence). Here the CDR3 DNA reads TGTGCCAGCAGCCCAGGCCGGGCTAGCGGGAGACGGGTCAATGAGCAGTTCTTC. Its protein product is CASSPGRASGRRVNEQFF.

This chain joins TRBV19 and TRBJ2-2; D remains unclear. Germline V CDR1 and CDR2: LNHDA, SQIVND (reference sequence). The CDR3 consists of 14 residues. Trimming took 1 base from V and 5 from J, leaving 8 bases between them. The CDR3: CASSIVGWTGELFF. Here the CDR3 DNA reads TGTGCCAGTAGTATAGTAGGGTGGACCGGGGAGCTGTTTTTT.

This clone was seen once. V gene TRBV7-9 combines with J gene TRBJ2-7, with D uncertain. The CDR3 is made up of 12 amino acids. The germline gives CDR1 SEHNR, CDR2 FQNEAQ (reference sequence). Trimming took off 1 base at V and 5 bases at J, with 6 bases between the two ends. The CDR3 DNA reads TGTGCCAGCAGCTTAGTGGGGAACGAGCAGTACTTC. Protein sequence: CASSLVGNEQYF.